These 17 T cell receptor beta chains were sequenced from one sample in a study of CD8 T cells in ankylosing spondylitis. TCRdb used MiXCR to reprocess the 5' RACE reads, holding one entry per CDR3 protein. The table records approximately 110,000 distinct CDR3 sequences, around 24% of them present only once. The sequencing sample was made of synovial fluid, either unsorted or a sorted T cell fraction (not recorded which). The receptors come from a male donor with ankylosing spondylitis.

This clonotype came up a few times. This chain joins TRBV18 and TRBJ1-2, with D perhaps matching TRBD1 (6 bases). This CDR3 is built from 14 residues. V lost 6 bases and J lost 4, with 15 bases in between. Germline CDR1 and CDR2: KGHSH and LQKENI. CDR3 nucleotides: TGTGCCAGCTCCCCAGGGGAAGTCCTCTATGGCTACACCTTC. Amino acid sequence: CASSPGEVLYGYTF.

CDR3 DNA sequence: TGTGCCAGCTCACCCCAACTCGGAACCGTCGGGCAGTATTTT. The encoded protein is CASSPQLGTVGQYF. The chain uses TRBV18 and TRBJ2-3; the D is unclear. This CDR3 is 14 amino acids long. Germline V CDR1 and CDR2: KGHSH, LQKENI. Trimming left V 3 bases short and J 11 bases short, with 18 bases between.

This clonotype has a handful of counts. This chain links TRBV5-1 with TRBJ1-4; D possibly corresponds to TRBD1 (5 bases). The CDR3 totals 13 residues. The ends were cut back, 5 bases at V and 7 bases at J, with 12 bases in the middle. Germline V CDR1 and CDR2: SGHRS, YFSETQ. The CDR3 reads CASREGRAEKLFF. CDR3 in DNA: TGCGCCAGCAGGGAGGGACGGGCTGAAAAACTGTTTTTT.

In its sample, this clonotype was seen many times. The genes are TRBV24-1 and TRBJ2-2, with TRBD1 matching over 8 bases. Looked up from germline, CDR1 is KGHDR and CDR2 is SFDVKD. V lost 3 bases to trimming and J lost 7 bases; unmatched junction nucleotides: 6. This CDR3 spans 15 amino acids. CDR3 nucleotides: TGTGCCACCAGTGATCTGGACAGGGAGGTCGGGGAGCTGTTTTTT. It translates to CATSDLDREVGELFF.

V is TRBV28 and J is TRBJ2-2; no reliable D call. This CDR3 has 14 amino acids. The germline CDR1 and CDR2 sequences are MDHEN and SYDVKM. Trimming shortened V by 8 bases and J by 3 bases, and 13 bases separated the two germline ends. The CDR3, as DNA: TGTGCCAGCGGAACTATAGGTTACACCGGGGAGCTGTTTTTT. Amino acids: CASGTIGYTGELFF.

This clonotype was recorded many times. The CDR3 bases are TGTGCCAGCAGCTGGGGGGAGGGCACTGAAGCTTTCTTT. Its translation: CASSWGEGTEAFF. This rearrangement joins TRBV7-9 to TRBJ1-1; a possible D gene is TRBD1 (5 bases). Between the trimmed V and J ends, which lost 4 bases and 4 bases, there was a span of 10 bases. Germline CDR1 is SEHNR and CDR2 is FQNEAQ (reference sequence). This CDR3 is 13 amino acids long.

Many counts were recorded for this clonotype. The V gene is TRBV12-3 or TRBV12-4, the J gene TRBJ2-7; D call uncertain. Trimming shortened V by 1 base and J by 0 bases, and 7 bases separated the two germline ends. The CDR3 has 14 amino acids. CDR3 loop: CASSLGRGSYEQYF. CDR3 sequence (DNA): TGTGCCAGCAGTTTAGGGCGTGGCTCCTACGAGCAGTACTTC.

The sample holds many counts of this clonotype. V gene TRBV20-1 combines with J gene TRBJ2-2; 7 nucleotides match TRBD1. This CDR3 contains 16 residues. Germline CDR1 is DFQATT and CDR2 is SNEGSKA (reference sequence). Trimming cost V 3 bases and J 4 bases; bases outside gene matches: 11. The CDR3 loop reads CSARGVEQGITGELFF. In DNA form, the CDR3 reads TGCAGTGCTAGGGGGGTAGAACAGGGGATCACCGGGGAGCTGTTTTTT.

This clonotype was counted between two and nine times. This chain links TRBV7-9 with TRBJ1-2; D is possibly TRBD1 (6 bases). CDR1 SEHNR and CDR2 FQNEAQ come from the germline V gene (reference sequence). V was trimmed by 3 bases and J by 3 bases, leaving 11 bases between them. This CDR3 comprises 14 residues. The CDR3 spells CASSFNRAHYGYTF. The DNA for the CDR3 is TGTGCCAGCAGCTTTAACAGGGCGCACTATGGCTACACCTTC.

The chain employs TRBV20-1 and TRBJ1-5; TRBD1 agrees at 7 bases. The J segment lost 5 bases and the V segment lost 6 bases, leaving 10 bases of the junction unmatched. CDR1 and CDR2 (germline): DFQATT, SNEGSKA (reference sequence). There are 14 residues in the CDR3. CDR3 sequence: CSAAQGPFDQPQHF. For the CDR3, the DNA is TGCAGTGCAGCACAGGGGCCTTTCGATCAGCCCCAGCATTTT.

The chain recombines TRBV2 with TRBJ1-1, with a tentative D call TRBD1 (5 bases). The CDR3 covers 14 residues. Trimming shortened V by 7 bases and J by 2 bases, and 14 bases separated the two germline ends. In germline, CDR1 is SNHLY, CDR2 FYNNEI. Here the CDR3 DNA reads TGTGCCAGCAATCGACAGTTCTTTAACACTGAAGCTTTCTTT. Amino acids: CASNRQFFNTEAFF.

The rearrangement uses TRBV20-1 and TRBJ2-2, with D possibly TRBD1 on 5 matching bases. Trimming took off 0 bases at V and 1 base at J, with 9 bases between the two ends. The CDR3 runs to 15 residues. Germline CDR1 and CDR2: DFQATT and SNEGSKA (reference sequence). CDR3 bases: TGCAGTGCTAGAGATCTCGGACAGAACACCGGGGAGCTGTTTTTT. It encodes CSARDLGQNTGELFF.

This clonotype was seen a few times. The V gene is TRBV19, the J gene TRBJ1-5; D is ambiguous. There are 14 residues in the CDR3. In germline, CDR1 is LNHDA, CDR2 SQIVND (reference sequence). Deletions cut 6 bases from V and 1 base from J, with 10 bases between. CDR3 sequence reads: CASSREGSNQPQHF. CDR3 in DNA: TGTGCCAGTAGCCGGGAAGGAAGCAATCAGCCCCAGCATTTT.

The chain is built from TRBV4-1 and TRBJ1-1; 8 bases are shared with TRBD1. The CDR3 is 16 residues long. The germline CDR1 and CDR2 sequences are MGHRA and YSYEKL. The V gene end was trimmed by 5 bases and the J gene end by 0 bases; junction bases not matched to a gene: 8. Here the CDR3 reads CASSNRQGNLNTEAFF. The CDR3 DNA reads as TGCGCCAGCAGCAACAGACAGGGGAACTTGAACACTGAAGCTTTCTTT.

This clonotype was observed a handful of times. The V gene is TRBV4-1, the J gene TRBJ2-7, with unresolved D. V was trimmed by 4 bases and J by 0 bases, leaving 16 bases between them. The CDR3 totals 16 residues. Germline-derived CDR1 and CDR2 are MGHRA and YSYEKL. The CDR3 sequence: CASSREVPELSYEQYV. In nucleotides, the CDR3 is TGCGCCAGCAGCCGAGAAGTACCCGAACTCTCCTACGAGCAGTACGTC.

This clonotype was seen a handful of times. The V gene is TRBV20-1, the J gene TRBJ2-1; maybe TRBD2 (5 bases). Trimming left V 7 bases short and J 10 bases short, with 14 bases between. From germline, CDR1 is DFQATT and CDR2 SNEGSKA (reference sequence). The CDR3 length is 11 residues. The CDR3 nucleotides read TGCAGTGTGCGGGCAGCCGACGAGCAGTTCTTC. Its protein is CSVRAADEQFF.

The chain recombines TRBV7-9 with TRBJ2-7, with D perhaps TRBD1 (6 bases). V was trimmed by 5 bases and J by 5 bases, leaving 13 bases between them. This CDR3 has 13 residues. The V gene's germline CDR1 is SEHNR and CDR2 FQNEAQ (reference sequence). The CDR3 DNA reads as TGTGCCAGCAGCCTAACAGGGCTGGACGAGCAGTACTTC. Translating gives CASSLTGLDEQYF.